The present T cell receptor (beta chain) was sequenced within a study of blood T cell repertoires in COVID-19. About the research overall: The cDNA or gDNA used as material had been derived from T cells, B-cell-depleted T cells, or PBMCs.

Clones were read by immunoSEQ multiplex PCR, and TCRdb kept only the in-frame ones, dropping some. The sample includes 45,000 to 55,000 clones, over 75% of them seen just once. The origin of this receptor is a man aged 45-65 years with active COVID-19. The sequencing input was peripheral blood.

DNA of the CDR3: TGTGCCAGCACCCCAACCGGGACAGGGAATCAGCCCCAGCATTTT. Protein product: CASTPTGTGNQPQHF. The chain is built from TRBV6-2 or TRBV6-3 and TRBJ1-5; 9 bases fit TRBD1. This CDR3 contains 15 residues. Per germline, CDR1 MNHEY and CDR2 SVGEGT. After removal of 7 bases from V and 4 bases from J, the junction contained 8 bases not matched to a gene.